The 8 T cell receptor beta chains in this list originate from one sample, sequenced in a study of identical twins. TCRdb itself ran the 5' RACE reads through MiXCR, one entry per CDR3 protein. The table has 350,000 to 400,000 distinct CDR3 sequences, approximately 8.8% seen once. Sequenced sample: naive T cells sorted from blood. The receptors derive from a woman between 45 and 60 years old in good health.

CDR3 DNA sequence: TGCAGTGCTAGTGGGCTAGCGGGAGGGGCGAACACCGGGGAGCTGTTTTTT. Translated: CSASGLAGGANTGELFF. V and J are TRBV20-1 and TRBJ2-2, with 12 bases fitting TRBD2. J lost 0 bases, V lost 3 bases, and 5 bases had no gene match. Germline CDR1 DFQATT, CDR2 SNEGSKA (reference sequence). This CDR3 has 17 residues.

This clonotype came up a few times. J is TRBJ2-3 and V is TRBV4-1, with TRBD2 as a possible D gene (5 bases). V was clipped by 4 bases and J by 9 bases, with 14 bases between them. The CDR3 runs to 13 residues. Per the germline V gene, CDR1 is MGHRA and CDR2 is YSYEKL. The CDR3 region has the DNA TGCGCCAGCAGCCCGGGGATGTCCTCGACGCAGTATTTT. This translates into CASSPGMSSTQYF.

The chain carries TRBV6-6 and TRBJ1-6; no clear D gene. The germline gives CDR1 MNHNY, CDR2 SVGAGI (reference sequence). With 3 bases removed from V and 9 bases from J, the gap between germline ends came to 12 bases. The CDR3 loop spans 14 amino acids. CDR3 protein: CASSYDGVSSPLHF. CDR3 coding DNA: TGTGCCAGCAGTTATGATGGGGTTAGTTCACCCCTCCACTTT.

This clonotype has ten or more counts. The rearrangement links TRBV29-1 to TRBJ2-1; 8 bases are a match to TRBD1. There are 14 residues in the CDR3. Unmatched junction bases numbered 9, after V lost 5 bases and J lost 6 bases. CDR1 and CDR2 (germline): SQVTM, ANQGSEA. CDR3 sequence: CSVNHRGFFNEQFF. The DNA of the CDR3 is TGCAGCGTTAACCACAGGGGGTTTTTCAATGAGCAGTTCTTC.

This clonotype was counted many times. The chain carries TRBV5-1 and TRBJ2-3, with TRBD2 as a possible D gene (5 bases). This CDR3 is built from 15 residues. Per the germline V gene, CDR1 is SGHRS and CDR2 is YFSETQ. V lost 2 bases, J lost 2 bases, and 12 bases lay in between. The CDR3 nucleotides are TGCGCCAGCAGCTTTGGAGGCGGACTCACAGATACGCAGTATTTT. Encoded protein: CASSFGGGLTDTQYF. The full variable domain, completed using reference TRBV5-1 and TRBJ2-3, is KAGVTQTPRYLIKTRGQQVTLSCSPISGHRSVSWYQQTPGQGLQFLFEYFSETQRNKGNFPGRFSGRQFSNSRSEMNVSTLELGDSALYLCASSFGGGLTDTQYFGPGTRLTVL.

This clonotype was seen a handful of times. V is TRBV7-9 and J is TRBJ2-5, with 8 bases aligning to TRBD1. The CDR3 is made up of 14 amino acids. CDR1 and CDR2 (germline): SEHNR, FQNEAQ (reference sequence). V lost 5 bases and J lost 4; bases outside the gene matches: 6. DNA of the CDR3: TGTGCCAGCAGCCTTACGGACAGGGCAGAGACCCAGTACTTC. This translates into CASSLTDRAETQYF.

There are many counts of this clonotype. This chain links TRBV20-1 with TRBJ2-5; D assignment may be TRBD1 or TRBD2 (5 bases each). The CDR3 spans 12 residues. V lost 4 bases to trimming and J lost 3 bases, with 9 bases between them. Germline-derived CDR1 and CDR2 are DFQATT and SNEGSKA (reference sequence). The CDR3 sequence is CSAIGGEETQYF. DNA of the CDR3: TGCAGTGCTATTGGGGGAGAAGAGACCCAGTACTTC.

The chain joins TRBV14 to TRBJ2-1, with D hard to call. The CDR3 covers 12 residues. Germline V CDR1 and CDR2: SGHDN, FVKESK. Trimming removed 4 bases at V and 8 bases at J, with 9 bases between. The CDR3 coding sequence is TGTGCCAGCAGCCCCTATGTGGATGAGCAGTTCTTC. This gives the protein CASSPYVDEQFF.